This T cell receptor (beta chain) came from a study of blood T cell repertoires in COVID-19. Study-level background: Collection of acute and convalescent COVID-19 samples took place in the United States, Italy and Spain. T cells, B-cell-depleted T cells, or PBMCs supplied cDNA or gDNA.

How the authors handled the data: Amplification from reference gene primers served as the basis for estimated nucleated cell counts. Sequencing was performed with immunoSEQ multiplex PCR; in TCRdb, only in-frame clones are kept and a portion is missing. Clone size and the V and J calls come from that table; the DNA yielded D and trimming. Among around 220,000 clones listed, about four fifths were seen once. Study members were between about 18 and 89 years old and lived in 20 to 30 US regions. Germline CDR1 is LGHDT and CDR2 is YNNKEL (reference sequence). With 3 bases clipped from V and 7 bases from J, the junction kept 6 bases outside the gene matches. This CDR3 is built from 14 residues.

The clonotype was recovered from a woman aged 40 to 50 who had recovered from COVID-19. The source material was PBMCs or T cells enriched from blood (not recorded which). The rearrangement uses TRBV3-1 (or the pseudogene TRBV3-2) and TRBJ2-5; 9 nucleotides agree with TRBD2. For the CDR3, the DNA is TGTGCCAGCAGCCAGGGGACTAGCCCGGGGACCCAGTACTTC. This translates into CASSQGTSPGTQYF.